Listed here is a single T cell receptor beta chain. This record belongs to a study of blood T cell repertoires in COVID-19. At the level of the study: The analysed material was cDNA or gDNA that came from T cells, B-cell-depleted T cells, or PBMCs.

Authors' analysis steps: Counts of nucleated cells, estimated from reference gene primer amplification, were obtained. Clones were read by immunoSEQ multiplex PCR, and TCRdb kept only the in-frame ones, dropping some. The V and J calls and clone size come from that table; D and trimming were worked out from the DNA. The sample consists of roughly 200,000 clones, roughly 79% of them appearing once. It was during active infection that Seattle patients were enrolled and then longitudinally followed. V trimming: 0 bases; J trimming: 2 bases; junction bases outside the gene matches: 9. The germline gives CDR1 SGHRS, CDR2 YFSETQ. This CDR3 has 19 amino acids.

Material: peripheral blood. The rearrangement links TRBV5-1 to TRBJ2-3; 13 positions agree with TRBD2. The sequence was collected from a woman aged 40 to 55 with COVID-19, enrolled during active disease. CDR3 nucleotides: TGCGCCAGCAGCTTGGGTTCAGGACTAGCGGGAGTAAACACAGATACGCAGTATTTT. As protein: CASSLGSGLAGVNTDTQYF. Looking up the rest from reference TRBV5-1 and TRBJ2-3 gives the full variable domain: KAGVTQTPRYLIKTRGQQVTLSCSPISGHRSVSWYQQTPGQGLQFLFEYFSETQRNKGNFPGRFSGRQFSNSRSEMNVSTLELGDSALYLCASSLGSGLAGVNTDTQYFGPGTRLTVL.